This T cell receptor beta chain emerged from a study of shared clonotypes between healthy human individuals. Method: immunoSEQ multiplex PCR; TCRdb's copy keeps in-frame clones and lacks some. Counted here are approximately 460,000 clones, 70% to 80% occurring once; the ten biggest clones make up around 12%. Genomic DNA for unsorted samples, which was extracted with the QIAamp DNA Blood Mini kit, came from around 93 million PBMCs. The CDR3 consists of 17 residues. Trimming at V came to 1 base and at J to 2 bases, leaving 6 bases not matched to a gene. CDR1 is SGHRS and CDR2 is YFSETQ in the germline V gene. Study observations and caveats: Clonotype sharing among donors was expected to depend on sequencing depth.

Concerning this clone itself: The antigen is undetermined.

The TCR sequence derives from a woman between 40 and 55 years old in good health. Some clones in this sample may be carry-over from other donors' samples. The genes are TRBV5-1 and TRBJ2-1, with 10 positions matching TRBD2. Input material: PBMCs. CDR3 amino acids: CASSLFSGRTAYNEQFF. The CDR3, as DNA: TGCGCCAGCAGCTTGTTTAGCGGGAGGACTGCCTACAATGAGCAGTTCTTC.